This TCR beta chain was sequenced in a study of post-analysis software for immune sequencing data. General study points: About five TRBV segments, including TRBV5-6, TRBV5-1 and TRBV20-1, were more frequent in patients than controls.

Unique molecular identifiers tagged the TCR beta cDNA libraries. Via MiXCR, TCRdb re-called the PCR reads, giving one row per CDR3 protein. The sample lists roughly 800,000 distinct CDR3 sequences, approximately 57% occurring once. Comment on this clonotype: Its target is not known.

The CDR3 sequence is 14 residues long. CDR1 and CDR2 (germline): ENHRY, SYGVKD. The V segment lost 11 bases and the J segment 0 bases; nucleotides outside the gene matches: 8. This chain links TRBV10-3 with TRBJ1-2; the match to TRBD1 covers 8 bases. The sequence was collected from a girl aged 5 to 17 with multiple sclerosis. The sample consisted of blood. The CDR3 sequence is CALRTGTSNYGYTF. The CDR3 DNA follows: TGTGCCTTAAGGACAGGGACCTCTAACTATGGCTACACCTTC.